This record covers a single TCR beta chain. Its antigen remains unidentified. Primers: 60 Vbeta forward and 13 Jbeta reverse. The method was immunoSEQ multiplex PCR; TCRdb's version includes in-frame clones alone and lacks a portion of them. Among about 130,000 clones listed, roughly 70% were seen once. The germline V gene has CDR1 SQVTM and CDR2 ANQGSEA. The CDR3 is 14 residues long. V lost 7 bases, J lost 0 bases, and 13 bases lay in between. This record belongs to a study of cytomegalovirus exposure and HLA in healthy donors. Study-wide findings and caveats: Donor immune exposure was known only as CMV serostatus. Later analysis associated a missense DCLRE1C variant with TCR beta V- and J-gene trimming.

The genes are TRBV29-1 and TRBJ2-1; tentatively, D is TRBD2 (7 bases). Material: PBMCs. The clonotype was recovered from a man aged 35 to 55 in good health and CMV-seropositive. CDR3 in DNA: TGCAGCGGGGGGGGCCCGGGCTCCTACAATGAGCAGTTCTTC. This translates into CSGGGPGSYNEQFF.